What follows describes a single TCR beta chain. Each cDNA got a UMI-containing oligo ligated at its 3' end. First-round PCR used 3 to 4 cycles and beta primers RC1.1 and RC1.2 covering TRBC1 and TRBC2. TCRdb processed the UMI-ligation and nested PCR reads anew with MiXCR; each CDR3 protein has one entry. The table lists fewer than 45,000 distinct CDR3 sequences, about 18% of them singletons. KT2, a clone with a known TCR, was spiked into unfractionated PBMC. Different KT2-to-PBMC ratios were created with a constant PBMC count. The source of the sample is a study of quantifying T cell responses using KT2 cells. Overall study context: cDNA was made from DNase-treated RNA using alpha and beta constant primers. The second PCR was a qPCR stopped at a predetermined fluorescence threshold. Estimated efficiency of the T4 ligation step was above 8.5% under optimum conditions.

The CDR3 is 13 amino acids. CDR1 and CDR2 from the germline V gene are MNHEY and SMNVEV (reference sequence). V lost 0 bases and J lost 1, with 2 bases in between. The J gene is TRBJ2-3, the V gene TRBV27, with unresolved D. This clonotype was sampled from a human donor. Source material: PBMCs spiked with cells of the T cell clone KT2. Here the CDR3 reads CASSLSRTDTQYF. The CDR3 coding sequence is TGTGCCAGCAGTTTATCCCGCACAGATACGCAGTATTTT.